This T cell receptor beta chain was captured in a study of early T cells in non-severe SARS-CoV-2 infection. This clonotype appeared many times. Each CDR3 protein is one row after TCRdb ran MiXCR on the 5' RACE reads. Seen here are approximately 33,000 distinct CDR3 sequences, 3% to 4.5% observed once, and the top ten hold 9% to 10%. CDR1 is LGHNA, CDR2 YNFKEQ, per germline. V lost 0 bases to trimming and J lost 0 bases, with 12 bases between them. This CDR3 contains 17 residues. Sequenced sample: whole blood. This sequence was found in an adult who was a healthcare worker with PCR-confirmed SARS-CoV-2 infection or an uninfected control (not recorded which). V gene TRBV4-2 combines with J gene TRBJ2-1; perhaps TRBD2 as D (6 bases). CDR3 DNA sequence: TGTGCCAGCAGCCAAGATCCCGTGGGGGGCTCCTACAATGAGCAGTTCTTC. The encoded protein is CASSQDPVGGSYNEQFF.